This T cell receptor (beta chain) was found in a study of metastatic and nonmetastatic thyroid tumors. As for the study in general: Across peripheral blood and tumor or nodule tissue samples taken from malignant and benign thyroid patients, the repertoires were compared with one another. Points from the study as a whole: Reported TCR beta diversity, measured in blood and tumor, was significantly higher for malignant thyroid tumors than for benign nodules.

Germline values: CDR1 KGHSH, CDR2 LQKENI. The CDR3 runs to 13 residues. The V end lost 3 bases, the J end lost 1 base, and 7 bases lay between the germline ends. How the authors handled the data: In papillary thyroid cancer, a distant-metastasis classifier was built using CDR3 differences across clinicopathological groups. MiXCR re-clonotyped the PCR reads for TCRdb. V and J calls and clone size were set by TCRdb, not the authors. Seen here are tens of thousands of clones, 24% observed once, and the top ten hold roughly 14%. Patients underwent thyroid surgery, and none had received any treatment before it. On this clone itself: As yet, its antigen is unknown.

This receptor was identified in a female donor with papillary thyroid cancer or a benign thyroid nodule (not recorded which). Some clones in this sample may be carry-over from other donors' samples. This chain joins TRBV18 and TRBJ2-7; D remains unclear. Source material: tumor tissue. CDR3 bases: TGTGCCAGCTCACCTAAAGGGTCCTACGAGCAGTACTTC. Translation: CASSPKGSYEQYF.